This TCR beta chain was sequenced for a study of blood T cell repertoires in COVID-19. Study-level information: The samples span acute and convalescent COVID-19 from the United States, Italy and Spain. The cDNA or gDNA used as material had been derived from T cells, B-cell-depleted T cells, or PBMCs.

Study processing details: Scientists estimated how many nucleated cells there were by amplifying reference gene primers. Profiling relied on immunoSEQ multiplex PCR, and the TCRdb table lists in-frame clones only, not all of them. V, J and clone size are taken as reported in that table, and D and trimming were inferred from the DNA itself. Here the sample spans roughly 250,000 clones, roughly 90% being singletons. This clone was detected once. Sequencing was done on a sample of peripheral blood. The TCR was taken from a man aged 25-45 years with acute or convalescent COVID-19.

This CDR3 is CASSPAGGLADTQYF. As DNA, the CDR3 is TGTGCCAGCAGTCCAGCGGGGGGCCTAGCAGATACGCAGTATTTT. V is TRBV5-4 and J is TRBJ2-3, with 9 nucleotides matching TRBD2. V lost 5 bases and J lost 4; bases outside the gene matches: 8. The germline V gene has CDR1 SGHNT and CDR2 YYREEE (reference sequence). The length of the CDR3 is 15 residues. Full variable domain (rest looked up from reference TRBV5-4 and TRBJ2-3): ETGVTQSPTHLIKTRGQQVTLRCSSQSGHNTVSWYQQALGQGPQFIFQYYREEENGRGNFPPRFSGLQFPNYSSELNVNALELDDSALYLCASSPAGGLADTQYFGPGTRLTVL.